The subject of this entry is one TCR beta chain. At one end, the junction sequence differs from germline, possibly due to a read error. The germline CDR1 and CDR2 sequences are DFQATT and SNEGSKA (reference sequence). The CDR3 sequence is 16 residues long. These data come from a study of molecular identifiers for immune sequencing clone quantification. Study-level information: In the replicates, RNA derived from 20,000 or 100,000 naive CD8 cells was divided into five parts, and four were sequenced.

MiXCR, run by TCRdb on the PCR reads, gives a single entry per CDR3 protein. The sample includes 350,000 or so distinct CDR3 sequences, over 20% of them seen just once. This receptor was identified in a human donor in good health. Some libraries in this study had Jurkat cell RNA spiked in. Sequencing input: naive CD8+ T cells from blood, with Jurkat cell RNA spiked in. The subset is: FACS-sorted CD8+CD4-CCR7+CD45RA+ naive T cells. The rearrangement joins TRBV20-1 to TRBJ1-1; 7 bases are a match to TRBD1. The CDR3: CSASGHRGVSVSEALF. Here the CDR3 DNA reads TGCAGTGCTAGTGGCCACAGGGGCGTTTCTGTCTCTGAAGCTCTCTTT.